These 27 T cell receptor beta chains were all obtained from the same sample, sequenced in a study of shared clonotypes between healthy human individuals. Here immunoSEQ multiplex PCR was the method, and the copy in TCRdb shows in-frame clones only, minus some. The sample shows 2 million to 2.5 million clones, approximately 96% of them seen only once. Sequenced sample: naive CD4+ T cells sorted from blood. Subset in this sample: CD45RA+ positively selected. These receptors came from a young man in good health.

Turning to this clone: At one end, the junction sequence differs from germline, possibly due to a read error. The chain has TRBV6-5 and TRBJ1-2, with 9 bases matching TRBD1. CDR1 is MNHEY and CDR2 is SVGAGI in the germline V gene. This CDR3 has 15 amino acids. As DNA, the CDR3 is TGTGCCAGCAGTTCGGGAGGACAGGGGAACTTTGGCTACACCTTC. The encoded protein is CASSSGGQGNFGYTF.

The gene calls are TRBV7-2 and TRBJ2-2, with TRBD1 as a possible D gene (5 bases). The CDR3 is made up of 14 amino acids. Trimming shortened V by 1 base and J by 7 bases, and 10 bases separated the two germline ends. The germline V gene encodes CDR1 SGHTA and CDR2 FQGNSA. Here the CDR3 DNA reads TGTGCCAGCAGCTTAGTAAGGGGCGGCGGGGAGCTGTTTTTT. Encoded protein: CASSLVRGGGELFF.

The V call is TRBV6-6, the J call TRBJ1-4; 7 bases fit TRBD1. Germline values: CDR1 MNHNY, CDR2 SVGAGI (reference sequence). The junction had 9 bases not matched to a gene; V was cut back by 6 bases and J by 5 bases. This CDR3 region has 15 residues. In nucleotides, the CDR3 is TGTGCCAGCAGGTCCCGACAGGGATTGAATGAAAAACTGTTTTTT. It codes for CASRSRQGLNEKLFF.

The V gene is TRBV12-2, the J gene TRBJ2-7; TRBD2, the table's D call, lacks a check against the DNA. TRBV12-2 is tagged as a pseudogene. The CDR3 is 16 amino acids. The CDR3 DNA is TGTGCAAGTCGCTCCAAGACTAGCCCCAGAGCCTACGAGCAGTACTTC. It codes for CASRSKTSPRAYEQYF.

The V call is TRBV5-4, the J call TRBJ2-3, with 8 positions matching TRBD2. V was pared by 0 bases and J by 2 bases, with 14 bases of the junction left unmatched. This CDR3 spans 19 amino acids. In germline, CDR1 is SGHNT, CDR2 YYREEE (reference sequence). The CDR3 loop is CASSLGPLADTLATDTQYF. Here the CDR3 DNA reads TGTGCCAGCAGCTTGGGTCCACTAGCGGACACCTTGGCCACAGATACGCAGTATTTT.

The gene calls are TRBV18 and TRBJ2-1; D is unclear. This CDR3 spans 14 amino acids. Per germline, CDR1 KGHSH and CDR2 LQKENI. V was clipped by 3 bases and J by 6 bases, with 12 bases between them. CDR3 amino acids: CASSPPSKINEQFF. In nucleotides, the CDR3 is TGTGCCAGCTCACCCCCCTCGAAGATCAATGAGCAGTTCTTC.

The V and J genes are TRBV27 and TRBJ2-1; D might be TRBD2 (6 bases). CDR1 is MNHEY and CDR2 is SMNVEV in the germline V gene (reference sequence). Trimming removed 2 bases from V and 9 bases from J, with 17 bases in between. This CDR3 has 15 amino acids. The CDR3 loop reads CASSLIVAIGGEQFF. The CDR3 DNA follows: TGTGCCAGCAGTTTAATTGTAGCAATCGGGGGTGAGCAGTTCTTC.

This clone was detected a few times. The chain is built from TRBV11-2 and TRBJ2-1; 10 bases fit TRBD1. Germline CDR1 is SGHAT and CDR2 is FQNNGV. The V and J ends lost 1 base and 3 bases, in that order; junction bases with no gene match: 0. The CDR3 totals 15 residues. DNA for the CDR3: TGTGCCAGCAGCTTAGGGGACAGGGGCTACAATGAGCAGTTCTTC. Its translation is CASSLGDRGYNEQFF.

This rearrangement joins TRBV5-1 to TRBJ1-6; D gene ambiguous. Germline-derived CDR1 and CDR2 are SGHRS and YFSETQ. Trimming left V 4 bases short and J 7 bases short, with 15 bases between. The CDR3 is 15 residues long. CDR3 protein: CASSRSNPQNSPLHF. The CDR3 DNA follows: TGCGCCAGCAGCCGAAGTAATCCGCAGAATTCACCCCTCCACTTT.

A single count supports this clone. The chain has TRBV6-5 and TRBJ1-2; TRBD1 aligns across 9 bases. After removal of 5 bases from V and 8 bases from J, the junction contained 6 bases not matched to a gene. This CDR3 is 13 amino acids long. CDR1 and CDR2 from the germline V gene are MNHEY and SVGAGI. This CDR3 reads CASSPRQGEGYTF. CDR3 DNA: TGTGCCAGCAGTCCACGACAGGGGGAGGGCTACACCTTC.

The chain uses TRBV18 and TRBJ2-1; D call uncertain. Trimming pared 2 bases from V and 2 bases from J, leaving 10 bases between. This CDR3 region has 15 residues. CDR1 and CDR2 from the germline V gene are KGHSH and LQKENI. The CDR3 spells CASSPGKPTYNEQFF. The CDR3 nucleotides are TGTGCCAGCTCACCAGGGAAACCGACCTACAATGAGCAGTTCTTC.

The genes are TRBV30 and TRBJ1-4, with TRBD1 identical over 9 bases. Per the germline V gene, CDR1 is GTSNPN and CDR2 is SVGIG (reference sequence). V trimming: 4 bases; J trimming: 7 bases; junction bases outside the gene matches: 4. The CDR3 has 13 amino acids. The CDR3 reads CAWMGQGGEKLFF. The CDR3 DNA is TGTGCCTGGATGGGACAGGGAGGTGAAAAACTGTTTTTT.

This sequence joins TRBV20-1 and TRBJ1-3, with D tentatively TRBD1 (5 bases). V gave up 4 bases and J gave up 10 bases, with 11 bases separating them. Germline values: CDR1 DFQATT, CDR2 SNEGSKA (reference sequence). The CDR3 sequence is 11 residues long. The CDR3, as DNA: TGCAGTGCTACCCAGGGTGGGACCATATATTTT. Residues: CSATQGGTIYF.

The rearrangement uses TRBV5-1 and TRBJ2-1; TRBD2 aligns across 11 bases. The CDR3 runs to 15 residues. Looked up from germline, CDR1 is SGHRS and CDR2 is YFSETQ. The V gene end was trimmed by 4 bases and the J gene end by 7 bases; junction bases not matched to a gene: 7. The DNA of the CDR3 is TGCGCCAGCAGCCCGGGACTAGCGGTAGGGAATGAGCAGTTCTTC. It codes for CASSPGLAVGNEQFF.

This chain joins TRBV5-1 and TRBJ2-5; possibly TRBD2 for D (6 bases). V lost 4 bases to trimming and J lost 4 bases, with 11 bases between them. Germline lookup yields CDR1 SGHRS and CDR2 YFSETQ. This CDR3 spans 13 amino acids. The CDR3 coding sequence is TGCGCCAGCAGCGGGGACTCTTTAGAGACCCAGTACTTC. The encoded protein is CASSGDSLETQYF.

The rearrangement uses TRBV5-3 and TRBJ1-2, with D perhaps TRBD1 (6 bases). TRBV5-3 falls under the ORF class, with uncertain function. Trimming stripped 2 bases from V and 4 bases from J, with 12 bases between. The CDR3 is 14 amino acids. The DNA of the CDR3 is TGTGCCAGAAGCTTCCAGGGGCCCTGCTATGGCTACACCTTC. It is translated as CARSFQGPCYGYTF.

The V call is TRBV6-6, the J call TRBJ1-4; D uncertain. Trimming removed 0 bases at V and 2 bases at J, with 4 bases between. In germline, CDR1 is MNHNY, CDR2 SVGAGI (reference sequence). CDR3 length equals 14 residues. CDR3 coding DNA: TGTGCCAGCAGTTACTCGGGGACTAATGAAAAACTGTTTTTT. Protein product: CASSYSGTNEKLFF.

This chain links TRBV28 with TRBJ1-2; 7 positions agree with TRBD1. CDR1 is MDHEN, CDR2 SYDVKM, per germline. The CDR3 loop spans 15 amino acids. V lost 4 bases to trimming and J lost 4 bases; unmatched junction nucleotides: 9. The CDR3 DNA reads TGTGCCAGCAGTTCTTCCGGGACAGAGACCTATGGCTACACCTTC. Its protein product is CASSSSGTETYGYTF.

This clone was detected once. CDR3 sequence (DNA): TGCGCCAGCAGGCAGTACAATAACTCTGGGGCCAACGTCCTGACTTTC. It is translated as CASRQYNNSGANVLTF. The gene calls are TRBV5-1 and TRBJ2-6; D unresolved. V was clipped by 5 bases and J by 0 bases, with 12 bases between them. This CDR3 comprises 16 residues. CDR1 SGHRS and CDR2 YFSETQ come from the germline V gene.

The V call is TRBV2, the J call TRBJ2-3, with 10 positions matching TRBD1. Trimming at V came to 5 bases and at J to 4 bases, leaving 6 bases not matched to a gene. Germline values: CDR1 SNHLY, CDR2 FYNNEI. The CDR3 contains 15 residues. CDR3 amino acids: CASSRDRGWPDTQYF. CDR3 nucleotide sequence: TGTGCCAGCAGTAGGGACAGGGGATGGCCAGATACGCAGTATTTT.

The J gene is TRBJ1-2, the V gene TRBV9, with D tentatively TRBD1 (6 bases). CDR1 and CDR2 (germline): SGDLS, YYNGEE. Trimming removed 7 bases from V and 8 bases from J, with 12 bases in between. The length of the CDR3 is 11 residues. CDR3 protein: CASWGLSGYTF. Written as DNA, the CDR3 is TGTGCCAGCTGGGGGCTGAGCGGCTACACCTTC.

The chain carries TRBV18 and TRBJ2-7; D is possibly TRBD2 (5 bases). This CDR3 contains 15 residues. The V gene lost 2 bases and the J gene lost 7 bases, with 18 bases spanning the gap. CDR1 and CDR2 (germline): KGHSH, LQKENI. CDR3 in amino acids: CASSPGLQVTGEQYF. CDR3 in DNA: TGTGCCAGCTCACCAGGGCTCCAGGTAACGGGGGAGCAGTACTTC.

The chain couples TRBV4-1 to TRBJ2-7; D unresolved. The CDR3 has 12 amino acids. V gave up 3 bases and J gave up 6 bases, with 9 bases separating them. Germline loops: CDR1 MGHRA, CDR2 YSYEKL. In nucleotides, the CDR3 is TGCGCCAGCAGCCACCTGTTATCCGAGCAGTACTTC. It specifies CASSHLLSEQYF.

The rearrangement uses TRBV4-3 and TRBJ1-2, with a possible D match to TRBD1 (5 bases). Trimming shortened V by 3 bases and J by 5 bases, and 10 bases separated the two germline ends. The CDR3 has 13 residues. Germline CDR1 and CDR2: LGHNA and YSLEER. The CDR3 DNA follows: TGCGCCAGCAGCCACCCCGGGACGTATGGCTACACCTTC. Translation: CASSHPGTYGYTF.

The rearrangement links TRBV18 to TRBJ1-2, with a tentative D call TRBD1 (5 bases). With 0 bases removed from V and 4 bases from J, the gap between germline ends came to 12 bases. Looked up from germline, CDR1 is KGHSH and CDR2 is LQKENI. This CDR3 has 15 residues. The CDR3 DNA reads as TGTGCCAGCTCACCACCGTCGGGGGAAGGCTATGGCTACACCTTC. Translating it yields CASSPPSGEGYGYTF.

The CDR3 is CASRTPQGAKAFF. The DNA of the CDR3 is TGTGCCAGCAGGACTCCACAGGGGGCTAAGGCTTTCTTT. The rearrangement links TRBV6-6 to TRBJ1-1; 9 positions agree with TRBD1. The germline V gene has CDR1 MNHNY and CDR2 SVGAGI (reference sequence). The CDR3 is made up of 13 amino acids. The junction had 10 bases not matched to a gene; V was cut back by 6 bases and J by 11 bases.

This clone was seen just once. This rearrangement joins TRBV6-1 to TRBJ2-7, with 9 bases lining up with TRBD2. Germline V gives CDR1 MNHNS, CDR2 SASEGT. The V segment lost 11 bases and the J segment 7 bases; nucleotides outside the gene matches: 12. CDR3 length equals 13 residues. The CDR3 protein is CAVGLAGFLEQYF. The CDR3 DNA sequence: TGTGCCGTGGGGCTAGCGGGGTTCCTGGAGCAGTACTTC.